Listed below are T cell receptor beta chains from one sample, sequenced in a study of blood T cell repertoires in COVID-19. The repertoire was sequenced with immunoSEQ multiplex PCR; TCRdb's copy has only in-frame clones and lacks some. Among under 350,000 clones, 85% were seen once, and the ten largest hold 13%. The sample comprised peripheral blood. These receptors were taken from a human donor in a cohort sampled during active COVID-19. Both conserved end residues are trimmed from each CDR3. Part of the rows lack a size; the others show once, few, many or a class for expanded clones.

clone_size: NA; v_call: TRBV5-4; cdr3_aa: ASSLAAEDPEAF
clone_size: NA; v_call: TRBV11-2; cdr3_aa: ASRPGGGPNTEAF
clone_size: once; v_call: TRBV7-2; cdr3_aa: ASSLRREAVNEQF
clone_size: NA; v_call: TRBV4-3; cdr3_aa: ASSRTGGPNYGYT
clone_size: once; v_call: TRBV7-2; cdr3_aa: ASSYRGNQPQH
clone_size: NA; v_call: TRBV29-1; cdr3_aa: SVGHMNTEAF
clone_size: NA; v_call: TRBV7-3; cdr3_aa: ASSSSTSGRNEQF
clone_size: NA; v_call: TRBV5-5; cdr3_aa: ASSLLAGAPNEQF
clone_size: NA; v_call: TRBV3-1/TRBV3-2; cdr3_aa: ASSERAGGGTQY
clone_size: NA; v_call: TRBV19; cdr3_aa: ASSRGTGALGEAF
clone_size: once; v_call: TRBV19; cdr3_aa: ASTDRGVRPQH
clone_size: few; v_call: TRBV29-1; cdr3_aa: SVERTSPDTQY
clone_size: NA; v_call: TRBV3-1/TRBV3-2; cdr3_aa: ATSRGENTIY
clone_size: few; v_call: TRBV6-2/TRBV6-3; cdr3_aa: ASSAGGDSYEQY
clone_size: NA; v_call: TRBV18; cdr3_aa: ASSPGTSGISTDTQY
clone_size: NA; v_call: TRBV29-1; cdr3_aa: SFLRGIEAF
clone_size: NA; v_call: TRBV28; cdr3_aa: ASRNSRTLEPLH
clone_size: NA; v_call: TRBV10-3; cdr3_aa: AISNDRVNEQY
clone_size: few; v_call: TRBV5-1; cdr3_aa: ASSWETGNYGYT
clone_size: NA; v_call: TRBV24-1; cdr3_aa: ATQTGTGVSTDQPQH
clone_size: NA; v_call: TRBV27; cdr3_aa: ASSAGTSGNSEQF
clone_size: NA; v_call: TRBV6-2/TRBV6-3; cdr3_aa: ASSSLGQGNQPQH
clone_size: NA; v_call: TRBV28; cdr3_aa: ASSTRLAGGPASETQY
clone_size: NA; v_call: TRBV4-2; cdr3_aa: ASSPPGQGARGYT
clone_size: NA; v_call: TRBV19; cdr3_aa: ASRPSTGGASPSGRAGELF
clone_size: once; v_call: TRBV27; cdr3_aa: ASKSQGHTDTQY
clone_size: NA; v_call: TRBV7-6; cdr3_aa: ASSFAGGAGEKLF
clone_size: NA; v_call: TRBV7-9; cdr3_aa: ASSLNSLLYGYT
clone_size: NA; v_call: TRBV28; cdr3_aa: ASAETSFETQY
clone_size: NA; v_call: TRBV6-6; cdr3_aa: ASSYGQGGTEAF
clone_size: NA; v_call: TRBV30; cdr3_aa: AWSSGQGANTIY
clone_size: NA; v_call: TRBV2; cdr3_aa: ASTSGLAGGTGELF
clone_size: NA; v_call: TRBV7-9; cdr3_aa: ASSPHLGGNSGANVLT
clone_size: NA; v_call: TRBV11-2; cdr3_aa: ASSFLAGTIAGELF
clone_size: NA; v_call: TRBV5-1; cdr3_aa: ASSLAPGGKFYEQY
clone_size: NA; v_call: TRBV5-1; cdr3_aa: ASSYDSSGANVLT
clone_size: NA; v_call: TRBV7-9; cdr3_aa: ASSPTGTRFYEQY
clone_size: NA; v_call: TRBV19; cdr3_aa: ASRSSHPSYEQY
clone_size: NA; v_call: TRBV29-1; cdr3_aa: SVTGDEQY
clone_size: NA; v_call: TRBV6-4; cdr3_aa: ARNQGARGANVLT
clone_size: NA; v_call: TRBV28; cdr3_aa: ASSFRTGVPYNEQF